The present T cell receptor (beta chain) was sequenced within a study of blood T cell repertoires in COVID-19. On the study more broadly: Specimens from acute and convalescent COVID-19 originated in the United States, Italy and Spain. From T cells, B-cell-depleted T cells, or PBMCs came the material, which was cDNA or gDNA.

In the study's own analysis: Amplification of reference gene primers was used by the study to estimate nucleated cell counts. Sequencing was performed with immunoSEQ multiplex PCR; in TCRdb, only in-frame clones are kept and a portion is missing. V and J calls and clone size are given by that table; D and trimming were obtained from the DNA. The table includes 270,000 or so clones, roughly 85% detected once. Trimming removed 7 bases at V and 5 bases at J, with 16 bases between. The CDR3 sequence is 14 residues long. CDR1 is KGHDR, CDR2 SFDVKD, per germline. This rearrangement joins TRBV24-1 to TRBJ2-5; TRBD2 might be the D (6 bases). Sequenced: peripheral blood. The sequence was collected from a woman aged 45 to 65 who had recovered from COVID-19. The chain's CDR3 is CATRSAGRSETQYF. CDR3 sequence (DNA): TGTGCCACCAGATCGGCAGGGAGGTCGGAGACCCAGTACTTC.